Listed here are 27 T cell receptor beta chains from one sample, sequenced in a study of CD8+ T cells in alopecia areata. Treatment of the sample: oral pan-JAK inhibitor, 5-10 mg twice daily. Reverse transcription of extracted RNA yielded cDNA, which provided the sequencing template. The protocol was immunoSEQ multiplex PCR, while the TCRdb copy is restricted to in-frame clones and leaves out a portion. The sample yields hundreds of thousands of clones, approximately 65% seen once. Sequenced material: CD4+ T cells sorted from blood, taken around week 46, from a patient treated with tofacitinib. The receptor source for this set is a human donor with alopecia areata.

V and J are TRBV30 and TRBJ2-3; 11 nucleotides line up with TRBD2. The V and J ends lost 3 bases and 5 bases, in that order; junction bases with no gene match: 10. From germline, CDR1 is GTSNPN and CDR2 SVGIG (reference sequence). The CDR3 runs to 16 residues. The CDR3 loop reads CAWSRRLAGFGDTQYF. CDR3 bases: TGTGCCTGGAGCAGACGACTAGCGGGGTTCGGAGATACGCAGTATTTT. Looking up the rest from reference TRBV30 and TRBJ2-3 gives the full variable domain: SQTIHQWPATLVQPVGSPLSLECTVEGTSNPNLYWYRQAAGRGLQLLFYSVGIGQISSEVPQNLSASRPQDRQFILSSKKLLLSDSGFYLCAWSRRLAGFGDTQYFGPGTRLTVL.

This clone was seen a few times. CDR3 loop: CSVGSGGATEGGYTF. The DNA of the CDR3 is TGCAGCGTTGGCTCAGGGGGCGCAACAGAAGGCGGCTACACCTTC. The chain uses TRBV29-1 and TRBJ1-2, with TRBD1 matching over 8 bases. The length of the CDR3 is 15 residues. Looked up from germline, CDR1 is SQVTM and CDR2 is ANQGSEA. J was trimmed by 8 bases and V by 4 bases; bases with no gene match: 15.

The CDR3 DNA follows: TGTGCCAGCAGCTTAGCTTGGACGGGGACCTCCTTGGGAAAGACCCAGTACTTC. Amino acid sequence: CASSLAWTGTSLGKTQYF. J is TRBJ2-5 and V is TRBV11-2; D tentatively fits TRBD1 or TRBD2 (5 bases each). Germline V lookup: CDR1 SGHAT, CDR2 FQNNGV. The V gene lost 1 base and the J gene lost 6 bases, with 24 bases spanning the gap. This CDR3 comprises 18 residues.

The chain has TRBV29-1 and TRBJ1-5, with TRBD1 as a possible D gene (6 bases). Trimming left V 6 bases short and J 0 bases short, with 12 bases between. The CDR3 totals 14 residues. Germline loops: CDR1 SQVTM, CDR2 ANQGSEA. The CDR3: CSVGTRNSNQPQHF. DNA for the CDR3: TGCAGCGTGGGGACACGGAATAGCAATCAGCCCCAGCATTTT.

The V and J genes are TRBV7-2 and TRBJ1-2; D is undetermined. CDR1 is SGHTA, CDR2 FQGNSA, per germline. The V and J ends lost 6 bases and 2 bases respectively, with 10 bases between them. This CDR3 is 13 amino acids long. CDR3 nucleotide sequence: TGTGCCAGCAGTCTTCTTGGGAACTATGGCTACACCTTC. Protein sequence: CASSLLGNYGYTF.

Written as DNA, the CDR3 is TGTGCCAGCAGCCCCCTTCGGGGGGCGGGTGGCTACACCTTC. It encodes CASSPLRGAGGYTF. The chain links TRBV7-2 to TRBJ1-2; D is possibly TRBD1 (6 bases). The germline V gene has CDR1 SGHTA and CDR2 FQGNSA. V lost 5 bases and J 7 bases, leaving 17 bases between the germline ends. The CDR3 consists of 14 residues.

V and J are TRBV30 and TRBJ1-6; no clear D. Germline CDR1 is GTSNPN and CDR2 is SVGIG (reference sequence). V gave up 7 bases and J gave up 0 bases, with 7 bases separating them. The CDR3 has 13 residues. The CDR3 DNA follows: TGTGCCTTTGCCAGCTCCTATAATTCACCCCTCCACTTT. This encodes CAFASSYNSPLHF. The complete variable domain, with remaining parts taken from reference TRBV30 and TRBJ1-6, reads SQTIHQWPATLVQPVGSPLSLECTVEGTSNPNLYWYRQAAGRGLQLLFYSVGIGQISSEVPQNLSASRPQDRQFILSSKKLLLSDSGFYLCAFASSYNSPLHFGNGTRLTVT.

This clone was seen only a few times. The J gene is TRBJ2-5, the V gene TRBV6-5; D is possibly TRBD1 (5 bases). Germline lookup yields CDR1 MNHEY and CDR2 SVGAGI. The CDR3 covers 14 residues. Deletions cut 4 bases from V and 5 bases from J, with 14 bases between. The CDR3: CASSSRGAWETQYF. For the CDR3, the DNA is TGTGCCAGCAGTTCAAGGGGCGCATGGGAGACCCAGTACTTC.

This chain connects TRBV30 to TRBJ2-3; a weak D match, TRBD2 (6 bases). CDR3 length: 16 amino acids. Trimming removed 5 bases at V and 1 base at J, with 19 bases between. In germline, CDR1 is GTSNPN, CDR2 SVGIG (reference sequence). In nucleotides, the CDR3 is TGTGCCTGGGGACGGGGAGGAGGAGTTGGCACAGATACGCAGTATTTT. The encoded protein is CAWGRGGGVGTDTQYF.

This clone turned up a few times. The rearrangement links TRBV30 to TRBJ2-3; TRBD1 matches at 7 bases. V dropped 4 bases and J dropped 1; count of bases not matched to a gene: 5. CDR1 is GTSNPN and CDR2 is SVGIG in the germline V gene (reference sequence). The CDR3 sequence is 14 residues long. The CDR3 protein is CAWTTQGGTDTQYF. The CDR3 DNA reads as TGTGCCTGGACCACGCAGGGGGGCACAGATACGCAGTATTTT.

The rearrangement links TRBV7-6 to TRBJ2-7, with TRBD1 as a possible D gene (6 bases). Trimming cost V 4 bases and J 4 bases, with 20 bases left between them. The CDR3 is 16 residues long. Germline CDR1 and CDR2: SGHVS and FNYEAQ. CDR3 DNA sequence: TGTGCCAGCAGCTCGTTTAAAGAGGACAGTGATTACGAGCAGTACTTC. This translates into CASSSFKEDSDYEQYF.

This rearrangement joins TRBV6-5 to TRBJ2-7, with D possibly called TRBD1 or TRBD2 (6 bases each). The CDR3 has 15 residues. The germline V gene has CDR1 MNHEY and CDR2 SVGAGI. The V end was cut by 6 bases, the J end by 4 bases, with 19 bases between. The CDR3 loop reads CASSPGGGGVYEQYF. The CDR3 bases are TGTGCCAGCAGCCCTGGAGGGGGAGGAGTTTACGAGCAGTACTTC.

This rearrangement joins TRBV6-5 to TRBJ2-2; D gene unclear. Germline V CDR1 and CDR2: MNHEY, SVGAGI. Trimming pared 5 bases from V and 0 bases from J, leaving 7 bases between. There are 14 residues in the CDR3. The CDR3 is CASSKDPNTGELFF. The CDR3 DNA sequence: TGTGCCAGCAGTAAGGATCCGAACACCGGGGAGCTGTTTTTT.

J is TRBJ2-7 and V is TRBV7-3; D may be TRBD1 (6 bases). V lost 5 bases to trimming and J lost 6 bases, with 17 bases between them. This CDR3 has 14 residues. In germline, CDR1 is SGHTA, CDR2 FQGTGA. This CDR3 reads CASSPHGQGSEQYF. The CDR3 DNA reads TGTGCCAGCAGCCCACACGGGCAGGGGAGCGAGCAGTACTTC.

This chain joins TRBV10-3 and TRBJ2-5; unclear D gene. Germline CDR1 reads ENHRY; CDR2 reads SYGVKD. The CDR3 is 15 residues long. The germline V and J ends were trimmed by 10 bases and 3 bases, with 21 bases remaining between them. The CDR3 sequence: CATKESATSEETQYF. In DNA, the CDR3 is TGTGCCACCAAGGAAAGCGCGACTTCGGAAGAGACCCAGTACTTC.

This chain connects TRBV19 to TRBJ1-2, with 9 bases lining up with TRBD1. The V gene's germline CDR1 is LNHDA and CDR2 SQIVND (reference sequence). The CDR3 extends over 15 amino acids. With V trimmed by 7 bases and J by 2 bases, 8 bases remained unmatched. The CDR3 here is CASTRDRDPNYGYTF. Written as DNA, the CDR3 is TGTGCCAGTACCCGGGACAGGGATCCGAACTATGGCTACACCTTC.

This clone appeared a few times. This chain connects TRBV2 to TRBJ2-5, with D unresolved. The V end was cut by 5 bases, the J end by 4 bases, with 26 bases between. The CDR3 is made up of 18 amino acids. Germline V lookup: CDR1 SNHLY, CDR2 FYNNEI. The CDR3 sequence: CASSLRQVKSPLVETQYF. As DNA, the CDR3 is TGTGCCAGCAGTCTCCGCCAGGTGAAGTCTCCGTTAGTAGAGACCCAGTACTTC.

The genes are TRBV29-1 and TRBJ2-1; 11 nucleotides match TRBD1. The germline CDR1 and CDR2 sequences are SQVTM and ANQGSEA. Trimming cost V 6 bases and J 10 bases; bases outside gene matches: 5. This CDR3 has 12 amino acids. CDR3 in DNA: TGCAGCGTGGGGACAGGGGGACGGGAGCAGTTCTTC. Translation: CSVGTGGREQFF.

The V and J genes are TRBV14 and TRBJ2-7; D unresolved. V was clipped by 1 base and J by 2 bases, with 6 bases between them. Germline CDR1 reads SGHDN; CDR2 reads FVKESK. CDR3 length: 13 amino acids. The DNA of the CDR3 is TGTGCCAGCAGCCAAGCTTCCCCCTACGAGCAGTACTTC. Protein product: CASSQASPYEQYF.

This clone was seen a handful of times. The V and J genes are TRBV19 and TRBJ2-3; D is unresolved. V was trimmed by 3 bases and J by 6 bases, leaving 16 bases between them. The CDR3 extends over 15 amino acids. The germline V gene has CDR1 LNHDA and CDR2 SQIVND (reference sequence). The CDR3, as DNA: TGTGCCAGTAGTATTTTGAGGACGTCAGACGATACGCAGTATTTT. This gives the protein CASSILRTSDDTQYF.

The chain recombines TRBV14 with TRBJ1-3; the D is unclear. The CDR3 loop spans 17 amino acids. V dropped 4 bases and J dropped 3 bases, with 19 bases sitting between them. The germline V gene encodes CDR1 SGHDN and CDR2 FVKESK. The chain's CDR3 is CASSLPTVIGYGNTIYF. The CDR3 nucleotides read TGTGCCAGCAGCCTCCCGACCGTAATAGGCTATGGAAACACCATATATTTT.

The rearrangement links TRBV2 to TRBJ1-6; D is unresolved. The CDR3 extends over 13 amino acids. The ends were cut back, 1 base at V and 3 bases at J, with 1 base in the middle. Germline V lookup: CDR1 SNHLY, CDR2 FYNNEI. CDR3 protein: CASSEDYNSPLHF. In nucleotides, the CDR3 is TGTGCCAGCAGTGAAGACTATAATTCACCCCTCCACTTT.

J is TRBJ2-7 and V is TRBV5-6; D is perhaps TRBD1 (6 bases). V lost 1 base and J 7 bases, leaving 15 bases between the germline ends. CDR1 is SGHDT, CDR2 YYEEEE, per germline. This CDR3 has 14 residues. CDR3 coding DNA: TGTGCCAGCAGCTTGAGGACAGTCATCCGAGAGCAGTACTTC. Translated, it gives CASSLRTVIREQYF. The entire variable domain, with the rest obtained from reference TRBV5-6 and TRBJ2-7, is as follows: DAGVTQSPTHLIKTRGQQVTLRCSPKSGHDTVSWYQQALGQGPQFIFQYYEEEERQRGNFPDRFSGHQFPNYSSELNVNALLLGDSALYLCASSLRTVIREQYFGPGTRLTVT.

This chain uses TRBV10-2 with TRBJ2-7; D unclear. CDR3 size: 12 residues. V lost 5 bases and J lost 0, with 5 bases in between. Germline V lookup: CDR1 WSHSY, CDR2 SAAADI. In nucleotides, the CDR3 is TGCGCCAGCAGTCCGTCCTCCTACGAGCAGTACTTC. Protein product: CASSPSSYEQYF.

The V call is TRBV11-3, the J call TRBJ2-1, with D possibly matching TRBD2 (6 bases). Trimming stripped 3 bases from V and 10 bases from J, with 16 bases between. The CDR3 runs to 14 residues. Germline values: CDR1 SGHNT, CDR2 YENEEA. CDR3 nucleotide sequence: TGTGCCAGCAGCTTCCTATTCAAGGCGGGGGAGCAGTTCTTC. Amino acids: CASSFLFKAGEQFF.

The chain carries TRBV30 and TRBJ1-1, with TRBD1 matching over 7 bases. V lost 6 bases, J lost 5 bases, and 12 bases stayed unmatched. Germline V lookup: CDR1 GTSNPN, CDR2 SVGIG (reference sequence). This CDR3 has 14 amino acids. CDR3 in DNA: TGTGCCTGCCGACCGGACAGGAGAGATACTGAAGCTTTCTTT. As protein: CACRPDRRDTEAFF. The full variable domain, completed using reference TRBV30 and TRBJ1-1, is SQTIHQWPATLVQPVGSPLSLECTVEGTSNPNLYWYRQAAGRGLQLLFYSVGIGQISSEVPQNLSASRPQDRQFILSSKKLLLSDSGFYLCACRPDRRDTEAFFGQGTRLTVV.

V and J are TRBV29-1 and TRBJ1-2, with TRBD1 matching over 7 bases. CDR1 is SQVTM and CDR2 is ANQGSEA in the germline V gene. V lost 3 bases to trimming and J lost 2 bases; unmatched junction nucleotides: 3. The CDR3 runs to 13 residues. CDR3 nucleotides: TGCAGCGTTGAGGGGACAGCCAACTATGGCTACACCTTC. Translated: CSVEGTANYGYTF. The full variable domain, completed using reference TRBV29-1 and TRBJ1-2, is SAVISQKPSRDICQRGTSLTIQCQVDSQVTMMFWYRQQPGQSLTLIATANQGSEATYESGFVIDKFPISRPNLTFSTLTVSNMSPEDSSIYLCSVEGTANYGYTFGSGTRLTVV.